What follows are 6 T cell receptor beta chains derived from one specimen sequenced in a study of T cell responses to AZD1222 COVID-19 vaccine. Clones were read by immunoSEQ multiplex PCR, and TCRdb kept only the in-frame ones, dropping some. The sample lists around 200,000 clones, 90% to 95% occurring once. Sequencing was performed on peripheral blood, taken 28 days after the second AZD1222 dose. The receptors come from an adult who received the AZD1222 COVID-19 vaccine.

This clone was seen just once. This chain uses TRBV4-1 with TRBJ2-7, with TRBD2 identical over 7 bases. The CDR3 loop spans 15 amino acids. V dropped 4 bases and J dropped 2; count of bases not matched to a gene: 8. The germline gives CDR1 MGHRA, CDR2 YSYEKL. The CDR3 loop reads CASSREGLATYEQYF. The CDR3 nucleotides are TGCGCCAGCAGCCGGGAGGGACTGGCGACCTACGAGCAGTACTTC.

This chain uses TRBV6-2 or TRBV6-3 with TRBJ1-4; 7 nucleotides match TRBD1. CDR1 is MNHEY and CDR2 is SVGEGT in the germline V gene. This CDR3 comprises 14 residues. The V and J ends lost 6 bases and 10 bases, in that order; junction bases with no gene match: 11. CDR3 in DNA: TGTGCCAGCAGCAACAGGGGCGTTGGGGTAAAACTGTTTTTT. This translates into CASSNRGVGVKLFF.

The chain links TRBV19 to TRBJ1-4, with D possibly TRBD1 on 6 matching bases. The CDR3 contains 14 residues. Germline CDR1 LNHDA, CDR2 SQIVND (reference sequence). Between the trimmed V and J ends, which lost 6 bases and 3 bases, there was a span of 11 bases. The CDR3 nucleotides read TGTGCCAGTAGAAGGACAGAGGCTAATGAAAAACTGTTTTTT. This sequence encodes CASRRTEANEKLFF.

The CDR3 here is CASRNGLVVETQYF. CDR3 sequence (DNA): TGTGCCAGCAGAAACGGACTAGTCGTGGAGACCCAGTACTTC. V and J are TRBV2 and TRBJ2-5; 7 bases are a match to TRBD2. Germline V gene sequence: CDR1 SNHLY, CDR2 FYNNEI. Germline trimming cut 6 bases from V and 5 bases from J; bases unmatched to any gene: 9. CDR3 length equals 14 residues.

The chain uses TRBV10-1 and TRBJ1-6; D call uncertain. V lost 4 bases and J lost 9, with 10 bases in between. Germline V CDR1 and CDR2: WNHNN, SYGVQD (reference sequence). The CDR3 has 13 amino acids. The CDR3 region has the DNA TGCGCCAGCAGTGCGAGGGTGGGTTCACCCCTCCACTTT. Its protein is CASSARVGSPLHF.

The V gene is TRBV7-7, the J gene TRBJ1-4; a weak D match, TRBD1 (6 bases). V shed 3 bases and J shed 8 bases, with 16 bases lying between them. Per germline, CDR1 SSHAT and CDR2 FNYEAQ (reference sequence). The CDR3 loop spans 15 amino acids. CDR3 sequence (DNA): TGTGCCAGCAGCTTTTCCGGGGGCTCGGGGGAAAAACTGTTTTTT. Its protein is CASSFSGGSGEKLFF. Full variable domain (missing parts from reference TRBV7-7 and TRBJ1-4): GAGVSQSPRYKVTKRGQDVTLRCDPISSHATLYWYQQALGQGPEFLTYFNYEAQPDKSGLPSDRFSAERPEGSISTLTIQRTEQRDSAMYRCASSFSGGSGEKLFFGSGTQLSVL.